This T cell receptor (beta chain) was retrieved from a study of cytomegalovirus exposure and HLA in healthy donors. Findings and limits, study-wide: Through in vitro validation, a few CMV-associated chains were shown to be specific for CMV antigens. TCR association rates varied by HLA locus in a later analysis, with DRB1 highest and HLA-C lowest.

As concerns this clone: Its antigen is currently unknown.

It was with 60 Vbeta and 13 Jbeta primers that the PCR ran. Using immunoSEQ multiplex PCR, the repertoire was profiled, and TCRdb retains in-frame clones only, with some absent. Seen here are some 120,000 clones, roughly four fifths observed once, and the top ten hold about 10%. The sample comprised PBMCs. The receptor was derived from a male donor in good health and CMV-seropositive.

As DNA, the CDR3 is TGTGCCAGCAGCTTATCCGGGGTTGGGCAGTACTTC. Protein: CASSLSGVGQYF. The rearrangement joins TRBV7-9 to TRBJ2-7; a weak D match, TRBD2 (5 bases). V gave up 2 bases and J gave up 9 bases, with 11 bases separating them. The CDR3 sequence is 12 residues long. The V gene's germline CDR1 is SEHNR and CDR2 FQNEAQ (reference sequence).